Following are 3 T cell receptor beta chains from one sample sequenced in a study of vaccination and CD4 T cells after COVID-19 (dated by TCRdb to 2022 to 2024). These receptors have no identified antigens. In light of the paper, this sample's treatment or condition label describes: roughly 10-day PBMC culture with coronavirus spike peptide pools or control peptides (ViraFEST assay). CD4+ T cells from unexposed donors were collected before the COVID-19 pandemic (2011-2018). Receptor amplification or capture employed PCR. The run used an Illumina iSeq 100. DNA from cultured CD4+ T cells was subjected to TCR sequencing with the Oncomine TCR Beta short-read assay at the Johns Hopkins FTIC core. TCRdb cleaned the public reads at Q25 with fastp, built clones with MiXCR and kept in-frame beta chains. Each record represents a unique CDR3 protein, reported with the most common genes and DNA among its rows. This sample comprises roughly 370 distinct CDR3 sequences, around 6.8% of them detected only once. The ten largest account for roughly a fifth of the sample.

The sequenced material came from CD4+ T cells from blood, cultured in vitro. The receptors come from a human donor in good health.

This clonotype was detected once. The rearrangement uses TRBV10-1 and TRBJ1-3, with D uncertain. V was trimmed by 3 bases and J by 8 bases, leaving 11 bases between them. Germline assignment: CDR1 WNHNN and CDR2 SYGVQD (reference sequence). The CDR3 totals 13 residues. Here the CDR3 reads CASSECRPDTIYF. The CDR3 DNA follows: TGCGCCAGCAGTGAATGTCGTCCAGACACCATATATTTT.

This clonotype is categorized as medium-sized (0.01 to 0.1%). This chain connects TRBV4-1 to TRBJ2-7, with D uncertain. The CDR3 contains 14 residues. V was cut by 0 bases and J by 4 bases, with 10 bases left in between. Germline V lookup: CDR1 MGHRA, CDR2 YSYEKL. The DNA for the CDR3 is TGCGCCAGCAGCCAAGATCAGGTTCAATACGAGCAGTACTTC. Translating gives CASSQDQVQYEQYF.

This clonotype is deemed large (0.1 to 1%). The chain recombines TRBV20-1 with TRBJ1-2; a weak D match, TRBD1 (5 bases). The germline V gene encodes CDR1 DFQATT and CDR2 SNEGSKA (reference sequence). The CDR3 totals 12 residues. V lost 6 bases to trimming and J lost 4 bases, with 12 bases between them. The CDR3 DNA is TGCAGTGCCACCGGGACCGGCTATGGCTACACCTTC. Translating it yields CSATGTGYGYTF.